A selection of T cell receptor beta chains follows, all from one sample in a study of shared clonotypes between healthy human individuals. Produced via immunoSEQ multiplex PCR; TCRdb's table is partial and in-frame only. The data show roughly 490,000 clones, with approximately 80% seen just once and roughly 13% held by the top ten. The sample comprised PBMCs. These receptors were collected from a woman in her 40s in good health. Some clones in this sample may be carry-over from other donors' samples. Each CDR3 is given with its conserved first and last residue. The D gene is left open where the match is weak. Not all rows give a size; the values are once, few, many and, for expanded clones, a class.

clone size	V gene	J gene	D gene	CDR3 protein	CDR3 DNA
-	TRBV19	TRBJ1-5	TRBD1	CASSLAGTAPQQPQHF	TGTGCCAGTAGTCTAGCCGGGACAGCCCCCCAGCAGCCCCAGCATTTT
-	TRBV6-5	TRBJ2-5	-	CASSPRRQETQYF	TGTGCCAGCAGCCCTCGGAGGCAAGAGACCCAGTACTTC
-	TRBV28	TRBJ1-1	-	CASTSTVVRPDTEAFF	TGTGCCAGCACCTCGACAGTAGTAAGGCCGGACACTGAAGCTTTCTTT
-	TRBV10-3	TRBJ2-1	TRBD2	CAISGVGLAGFNEQFF	TGTGCCATCAGTGGTGTGGGACTAGCGGGCTTCAATGAGCAGTTCTTC
-	TRBV7-9	TRBJ2-4	-	CASSLGVTGEGDIQYF	TGTGCCAGCAGCTTAGGGGTGACAGGGGAGGGGGACATTCAGTACTTC
once	TRBV9	TRBJ2-3	-	CASSVGVADSNTDTQYF	TGTGCCAGCAGCGTAGGAGTAGCGGACAGCAACACAGATACGCAGTATTTT
-	TRBV9	TRBJ1-2	TRBD1	CASSVGGTGDGYTF	TGTGCCAGCAGCGTAGGAGGGACAGGCGATGGCTACACCTTC
-	TRBV11-2	TRBJ2-1	TRBD2	CASSARLASSYNEQFF	TGTGCCAGCAGCGCACGACTAGCGAGCTCCTACAATGAGCAGTTCTTC
few	TRBV6-1	TRBJ2-1	-	CASSDERPSAQFF	TGTGCCAGCAGTGATGAGCGGCCTTCAGCCCAGTTCTTC
-	TRBV27	TRBJ2-6	-	CASSFLRARLAGANVLTF	TGTGCCAGCAGTTTTCTTAGGGCTCGGCTTGCTGGGGCCAACGTCCTGACTTTC
-	TRBV27	TRBJ2-7	-	CASSQTGRHEQYF	TGTGCCAGCAGCCAGACAGGGAGGCACGAGCAGTACTTC
-	TRBV6-5	TRBJ1-4	-	CASSYYRATNEKLFF	TGTGCCAGCAGTTACTACCGGGCAACTAATGAAAAACTGTTTTTT
few	TRBV9	TRBJ2-1	-	CASMGDRYNEQFF	TGTGCCAGCATGGGAGACAGATACAATGAGCAGTTCTTC
few	TRBV6-1	TRBJ2-1	-	CASSGTDSYNEQFF	TGTGCCAGCAGTGGGACAGACTCCTACAATGAGCAGTTCTTC
-	TRBV20-1	TRBJ2-1	-	CSEEVNNEQFF	TGCAGTGAAGAGGTTAACAATGAGCAGTTCTTC
-	TRBV5-4	TRBJ1-5	TRBD1	CASSAQGAQPQHF	TGTGCCAGCAGCGCACAGGGGGCACAGCCCCAGCATTTT
-	TRBV28	TRBJ1-1	TRBD1	CASSLGQGSEAFF	TGTGCCAGCAGTCTGGGACAGGGCTCTGAAGCTTTCTTT
-	TRBV18	TRBJ2-3	TRBD2	CASSPPGLAGSTDTQYF	TGTGCCAGCTCACCACCCGGACTAGCGGGTAGCACAGATACGCAGTATTTT
-	TRBV6-1	TRBJ2-7	-	CASSHHASYEQYF	TGTGCCAGCAGCCATCACGCCTCCTACGAGCAGTACTTC
-	TRBV5-1	TRBJ2-7	-	CASSLDTLGSEQYF	TGCGCCAGCAGCTTAGACACCTTAGGTTCCGAGCAGTACTTC
-	TRBV7-6	TRBJ1-2	-	CASSLGPGTYDSGYTF	TGTGCCAGCAGCTTAGGGCCGGGGACGTACGACTCGGGCTACACCTTC
-	TRBV6-1	TRBJ1-5	-	CASSEPFAGEYSNQPQHF	TGTGCCAGCAGTGAACCATTTGCAGGCGAGTATAGCAATCAGCCCCAGCATTTT
few	TRBV10-3	TRBJ2-2	-	CAISGGVADLTGELFF	TGTGCCATCAGTGGGGGGGTAGCGGACCTCACCGGGGAGCTGTTTTTT
-	TRBV29-1	TRBJ2-5	TRBD2	CSVVGLAGSAQYF	TGCAGCGTTGTAGGACTAGCGGGTTCTGCCCAGTACTTC
-	TRBV5-1	TRBJ1-2	TRBD1	CASSLDTRTGTIGGYTF	TGCGCCAGCAGCTTGGATACCCGGACAGGGACTATAGGTGGCTACACCTTC
few	TRBV2	TRBJ1-1	TRBD1	CASTQQGPTEAFF	TGTGCCAGCACCCAACAGGGGCCCACTGAAGCTTTCTTT
few	TRBV11-2	TRBJ2-5	TRBD1	CASSPGTAEGTQYF	TGTGCCAGCAGCCCCGGGACAGCTGAGGGGACCCAGTACTTC
-	TRBV5-4	TRBJ1-2	TRBD1	CASSVSPDRGIYGYTF	TGTGCCAGCAGCGTTAGCCCCGACAGGGGGATCTATGGCTACACCTTC
-	TRBV2	TRBJ1-2	TRBD1	CASSEGGPRTGHGYTF	TGTGCCAGCAGTGAGGGGGGGCCTAGGACAGGCCACGGCTACACCTTC
-	TRBV18	TRBJ2-1	TRBD1	CASSPKTGGRRVRAYNEQFF	TGTGCCAGCTCACCTAAGACAGGGGGCAGGAGGGTTAGGGCCTACAATGAGCAGTTCTTC
few	TRBV6-1	TRBJ2-3	TRBD1	CASRVPGQGTDTQYF	TGTGCCAGCAGAGTTCCGGGACAGGGCACAGATACGCAGTATTTT
-	TRBV11-2	TRBJ1-2	-	CASSNFPGTRDGYTF	TGTGCCAGCAGCAACTTTCCCGGGACGAGGGATGGCTACACCTTC
-	TRBV2	TRBJ2-5	TRBD1	CASTRDRGEETQYF	TGTGCCAGCACCAGGGACAGGGGAGAGGAGACCCAGTACTTC
-	TRBV6-1	TRBJ2-1	-	CASSEISYEQFF	TGTGCCAGCAGTGAAATTAGTTATGAGCAGTTCTTC
-	TRBV2	TRBJ2-7	-	CASRYQGYEQYF	TGTGCCAGCAGATATCAGGGATACGAGCAGTACTTC
once	TRBV27	TRBJ2-5	-	CASSSPARETQYF	TGTGCCAGCAGTTCACCCGCGCGGGAGACCCAGTACTTC
-	TRBV21-1	TRBJ2-1	-	CASSKGGGKISSYNEQFF	TGTGCCAGCAGCAAAGGAGGGGGCAAGATTAGCTCCTACAATGAGCAGTTCTTC
-	TRBV28	TRBJ1-4	-	CASQGTNEKLFF	TGTGCCAGCCAGGGGACTAATGAAAAACTGTTTTTT